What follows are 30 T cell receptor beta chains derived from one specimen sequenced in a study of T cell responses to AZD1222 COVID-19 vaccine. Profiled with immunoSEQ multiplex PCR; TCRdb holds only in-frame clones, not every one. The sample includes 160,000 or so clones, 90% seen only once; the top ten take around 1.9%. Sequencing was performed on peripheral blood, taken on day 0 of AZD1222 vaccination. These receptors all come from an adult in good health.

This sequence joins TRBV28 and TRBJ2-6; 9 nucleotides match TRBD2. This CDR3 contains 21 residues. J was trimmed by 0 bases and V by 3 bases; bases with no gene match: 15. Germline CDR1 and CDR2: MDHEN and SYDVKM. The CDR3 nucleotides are TGTGCCAGCAGTTTTTTCCTCAATCTAGCGGGACTAAGCTCTGGGGCCAACGTCCTGACTTTC. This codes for CASSFFLNLAGLSSGANVLTF.

The CDR3 DNA follows: TGTGCCAGCAGCGTGGGGGACAGCGGACCAATCTATGGCTACACCTTC. This gives the protein CASSVGDSGPIYGYTF. V and J are TRBV9 and TRBJ1-2; 7 positions match TRBD1. Losses at the gene ends were 2 bases for V and 4 bases for J; bases not matched to a gene: 11. Germline CDR1 SGDLS, CDR2 YYNGEE. CDR3 length: 16 residues.

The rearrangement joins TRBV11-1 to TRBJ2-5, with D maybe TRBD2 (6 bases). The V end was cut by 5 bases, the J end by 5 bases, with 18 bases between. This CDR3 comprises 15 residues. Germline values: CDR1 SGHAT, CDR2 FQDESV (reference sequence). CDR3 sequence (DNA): TGTGCCAGCAGCCGACGGGAGATAAAGCGGGAGACCCAGTACTTC. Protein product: CASSRREIKRETQYF.

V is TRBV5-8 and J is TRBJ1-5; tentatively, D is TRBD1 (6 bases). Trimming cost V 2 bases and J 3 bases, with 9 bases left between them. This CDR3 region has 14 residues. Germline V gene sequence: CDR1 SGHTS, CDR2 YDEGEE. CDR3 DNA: TGTGCCAGCAGCTTCAGGGGAGCCAATCAGCCCCAGCATTTT. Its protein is CASSFRGANQPQHF.

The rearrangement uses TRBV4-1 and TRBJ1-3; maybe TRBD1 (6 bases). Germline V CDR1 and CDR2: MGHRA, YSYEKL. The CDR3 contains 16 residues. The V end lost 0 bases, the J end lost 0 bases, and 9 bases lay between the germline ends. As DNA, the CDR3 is TGCGCCAGCAGCCAAGAAGGGGGAAGCTCTGGAAACACCATATATTTT. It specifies CASSQEGGSSGNTIYF.

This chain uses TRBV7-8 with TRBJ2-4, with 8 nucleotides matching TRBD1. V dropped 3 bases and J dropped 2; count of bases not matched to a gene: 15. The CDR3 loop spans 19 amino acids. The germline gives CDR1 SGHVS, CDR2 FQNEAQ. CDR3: CASSFDKQGVQFSKNIQYF. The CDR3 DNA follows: TGTGCCAGCAGCTTCGACAAACAGGGGGTTCAATTTTCCAAAAACATTCAGTACTTC.

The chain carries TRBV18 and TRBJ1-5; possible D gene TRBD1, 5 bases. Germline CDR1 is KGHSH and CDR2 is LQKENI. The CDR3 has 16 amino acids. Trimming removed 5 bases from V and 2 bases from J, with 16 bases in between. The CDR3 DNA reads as TGTGCCAGCTCAAGCCAGGGTAGAGGTGGCAATCAGCCCCAGCATTTT. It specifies CASSSQGRGGNQPQHF.

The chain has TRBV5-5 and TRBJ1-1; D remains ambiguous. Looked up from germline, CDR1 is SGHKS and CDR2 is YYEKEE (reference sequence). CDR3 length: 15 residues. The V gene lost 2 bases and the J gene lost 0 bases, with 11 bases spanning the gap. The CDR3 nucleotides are TGTGCCAGCAGCTTTTTCGGCAGTATGAACACTGAAGCTTTCTTT. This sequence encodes CASSFFGSMNTEAFF.

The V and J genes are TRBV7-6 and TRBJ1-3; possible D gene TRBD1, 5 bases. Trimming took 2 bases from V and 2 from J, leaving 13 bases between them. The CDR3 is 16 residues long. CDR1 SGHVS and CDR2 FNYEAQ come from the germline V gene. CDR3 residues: CASSLYFRGTGNTIYF. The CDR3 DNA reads TGTGCCAGCAGCTTATATTTTAGGGGAACTGGAAACACCATATATTTT.

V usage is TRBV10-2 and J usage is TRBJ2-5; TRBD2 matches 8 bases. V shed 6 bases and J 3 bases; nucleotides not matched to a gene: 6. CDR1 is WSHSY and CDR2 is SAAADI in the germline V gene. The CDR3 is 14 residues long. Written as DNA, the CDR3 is TGCGCCAGCAGCCTAACTAGCGGAAAAGAGACCCAGTACTTC. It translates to CASSLTSGKETQYF.

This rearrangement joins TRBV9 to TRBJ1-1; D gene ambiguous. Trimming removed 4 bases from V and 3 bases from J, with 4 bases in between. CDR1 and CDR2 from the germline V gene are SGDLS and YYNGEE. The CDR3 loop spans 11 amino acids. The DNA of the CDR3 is TGTGCCAGCAGCCGAGACACTGAAGCTTTCTTT. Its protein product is CASSRDTEAFF.

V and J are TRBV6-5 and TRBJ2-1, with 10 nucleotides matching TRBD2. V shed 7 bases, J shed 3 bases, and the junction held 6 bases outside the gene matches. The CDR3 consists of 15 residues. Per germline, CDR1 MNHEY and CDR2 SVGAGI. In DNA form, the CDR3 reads TGTGCCAGCAACCAAGGACTAGCGGTCTACAATGAGCAGTTCTTC. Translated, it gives CASNQGLAVYNEQFF.

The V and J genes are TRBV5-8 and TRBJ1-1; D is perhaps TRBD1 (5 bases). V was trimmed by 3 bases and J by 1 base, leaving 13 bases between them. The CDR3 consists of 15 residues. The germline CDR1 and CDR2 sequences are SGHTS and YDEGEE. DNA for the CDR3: TGTGCCAGCAGCTCGGTCCGCGGACAGAACACTGAAGCTTTCTTT. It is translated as CASSSVRGQNTEAFF.

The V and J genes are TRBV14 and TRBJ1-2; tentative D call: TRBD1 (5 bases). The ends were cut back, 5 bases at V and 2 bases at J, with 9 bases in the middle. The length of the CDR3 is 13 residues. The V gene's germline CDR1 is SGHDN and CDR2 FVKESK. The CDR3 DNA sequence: TGTGCCAGCAGCGCACAGGAGAACTATGGCTACACCTTC. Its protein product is CASSAQENYGYTF.

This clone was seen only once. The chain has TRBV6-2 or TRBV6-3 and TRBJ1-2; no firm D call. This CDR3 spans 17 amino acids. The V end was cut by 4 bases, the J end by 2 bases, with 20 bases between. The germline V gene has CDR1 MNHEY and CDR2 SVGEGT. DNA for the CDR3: TGTGCCAGCAGTTCTCCCTGGGCCCGGACCCTAAACTATGGCTACACCTTC. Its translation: CASSSPWARTLNYGYTF.

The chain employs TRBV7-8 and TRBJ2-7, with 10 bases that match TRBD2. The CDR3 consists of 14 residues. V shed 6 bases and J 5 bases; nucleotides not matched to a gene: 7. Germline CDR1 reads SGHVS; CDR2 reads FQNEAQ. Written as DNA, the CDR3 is TGTGCCAGCAGATCTAGCGGGAGAGTCAACGAGCAGTACTTC. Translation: CASRSSGRVNEQYF.

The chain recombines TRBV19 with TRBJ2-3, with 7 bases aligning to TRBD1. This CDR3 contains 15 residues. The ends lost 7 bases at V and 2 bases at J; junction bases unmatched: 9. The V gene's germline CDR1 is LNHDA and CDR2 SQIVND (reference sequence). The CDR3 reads CASTPDRVTTDTQYF. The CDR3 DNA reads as TGTGCCAGTACTCCCGACAGGGTTACCACAGATACGCAGTATTTT.

The CDR3 DNA reads as TGTGCCAGCAGCCATGACAGGGTAGGCTACGAGCAGTACTTC. It specifies CASSHDRVGYEQYF. The V gene is TRBV5-4, the J gene TRBJ2-7, with 7 bases fitting TRBD1. The CDR3 runs 14 residues. V shed 4 bases and J 3 bases; nucleotides not matched to a gene: 7. CDR1 is SGHNT and CDR2 is YYREEE in the germline V gene (reference sequence). Complete variable domain (other parts from reference TRBV5-4 and TRBJ2-7): ETGVTQSPTHLIKTRGQQVTLRCSSQSGHNTVSWYQQALGQGPQFIFQYYREEENGRGNFPPRFSGLQFPNYSSELNVNALELDDSALYLCASSHDRVGYEQYFGPGTRLTVT.

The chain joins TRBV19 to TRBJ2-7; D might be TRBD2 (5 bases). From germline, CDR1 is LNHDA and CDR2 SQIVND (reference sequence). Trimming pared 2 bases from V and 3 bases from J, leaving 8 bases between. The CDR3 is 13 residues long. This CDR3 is CASSINRGYEQYF. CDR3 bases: TGTGCCAGTAGTATAAATCGGGGCTACGAGCAGTACTTC.

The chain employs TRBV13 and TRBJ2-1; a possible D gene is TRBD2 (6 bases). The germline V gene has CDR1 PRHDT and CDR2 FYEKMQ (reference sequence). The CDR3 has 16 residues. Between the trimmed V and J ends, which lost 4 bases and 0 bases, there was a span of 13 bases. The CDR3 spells CASSSLEGVSYNEQFF. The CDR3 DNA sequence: TGTGCCAGCAGCTCCCTGGAGGGAGTCTCCTACAATGAGCAGTTCTTC.

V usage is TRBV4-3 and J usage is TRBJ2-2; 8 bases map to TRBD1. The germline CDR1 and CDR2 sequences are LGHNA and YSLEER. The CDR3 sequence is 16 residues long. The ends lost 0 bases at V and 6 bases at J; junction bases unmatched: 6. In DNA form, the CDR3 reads TGCGCCAGCAGCCAAGATAGGGACAGGCGGGCCGGGGAGCTGTTTTTT. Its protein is CASSQDRDRRAGELFF.

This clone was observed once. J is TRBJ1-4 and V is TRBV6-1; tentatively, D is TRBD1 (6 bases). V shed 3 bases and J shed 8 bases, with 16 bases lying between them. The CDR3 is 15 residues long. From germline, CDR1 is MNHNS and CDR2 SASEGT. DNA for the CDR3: TGTGCCAGCAGTGATGGTAACCTCGGGGGCGAAAAACTGTTTTTT. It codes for CASSDGNLGGEKLFF.

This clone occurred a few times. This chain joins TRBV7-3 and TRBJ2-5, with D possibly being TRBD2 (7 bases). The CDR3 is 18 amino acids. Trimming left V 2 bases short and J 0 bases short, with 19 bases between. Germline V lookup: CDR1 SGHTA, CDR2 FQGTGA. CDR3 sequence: CASSLSGGSSIHQETQYF. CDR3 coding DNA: TGTGCCAGCAGCTTATCGGGGGGCTCCTCTATACACCAAGAGACCCAGTACTTC.

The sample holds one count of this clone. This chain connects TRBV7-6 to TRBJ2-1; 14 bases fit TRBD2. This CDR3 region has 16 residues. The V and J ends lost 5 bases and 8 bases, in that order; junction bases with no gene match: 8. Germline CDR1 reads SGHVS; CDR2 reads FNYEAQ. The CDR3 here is CASSIRLAGGSDEQFF. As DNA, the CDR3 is TGTGCCAGCAGCATAAGACTAGCGGGAGGGAGTGATGAGCAGTTCTTC.

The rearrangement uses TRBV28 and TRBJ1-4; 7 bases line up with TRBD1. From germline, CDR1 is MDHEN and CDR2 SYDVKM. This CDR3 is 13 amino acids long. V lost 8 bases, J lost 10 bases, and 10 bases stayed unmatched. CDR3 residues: CASDAGGISKLFF. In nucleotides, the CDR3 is TGTGCCAGCGATGCAGGGGGTATCTCAAAACTGTTTTTT.

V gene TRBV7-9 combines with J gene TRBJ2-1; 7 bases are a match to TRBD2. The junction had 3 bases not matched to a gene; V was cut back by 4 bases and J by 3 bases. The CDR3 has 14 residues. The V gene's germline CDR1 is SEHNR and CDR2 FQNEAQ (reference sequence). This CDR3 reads CASSSRDYYNEQFF. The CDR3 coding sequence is TGTGCCAGCAGCTCAAGGGACTACTACAATGAGCAGTTCTTC.

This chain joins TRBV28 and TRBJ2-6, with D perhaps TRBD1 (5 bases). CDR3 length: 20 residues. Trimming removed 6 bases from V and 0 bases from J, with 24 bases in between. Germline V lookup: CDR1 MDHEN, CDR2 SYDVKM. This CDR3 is CASRPMTVSKINSGANVLTF. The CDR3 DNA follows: TGTGCCAGCAGACCAATGACAGTGAGCAAAATAAACTCTGGGGCCAACGTCCTGACTTTC.

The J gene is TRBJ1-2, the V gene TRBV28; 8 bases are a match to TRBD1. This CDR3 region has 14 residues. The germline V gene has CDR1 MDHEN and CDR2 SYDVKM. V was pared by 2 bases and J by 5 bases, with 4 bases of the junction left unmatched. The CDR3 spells CASSLPRTGYGYTF. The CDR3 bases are TGTGCCAGCAGTTTACCCAGGACAGGGTATGGCTACACCTTC.

CDR3 DNA: TGTGCCAGCGGCGGACAGCTCAATCAGCCCCAGCATTTT. Translation: CASGGQLNQPQHF. The chain combines TRBV28 with TRBJ1-5, with D tentatively TRBD1 (6 bases). Trimming shortened V by 8 bases and J by 3 bases, and 11 bases separated the two germline ends. CDR1 MDHEN and CDR2 SYDVKM come from the germline V gene. This CDR3 is 13 amino acids long.

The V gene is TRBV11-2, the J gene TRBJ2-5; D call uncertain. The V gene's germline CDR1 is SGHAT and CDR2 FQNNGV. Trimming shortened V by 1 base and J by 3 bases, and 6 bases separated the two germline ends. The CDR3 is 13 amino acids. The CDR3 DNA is TGTGCCAGCAGCTTAGGGACGGAAGAGACCCAGTACTTC. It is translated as CASSLGTEETQYF.